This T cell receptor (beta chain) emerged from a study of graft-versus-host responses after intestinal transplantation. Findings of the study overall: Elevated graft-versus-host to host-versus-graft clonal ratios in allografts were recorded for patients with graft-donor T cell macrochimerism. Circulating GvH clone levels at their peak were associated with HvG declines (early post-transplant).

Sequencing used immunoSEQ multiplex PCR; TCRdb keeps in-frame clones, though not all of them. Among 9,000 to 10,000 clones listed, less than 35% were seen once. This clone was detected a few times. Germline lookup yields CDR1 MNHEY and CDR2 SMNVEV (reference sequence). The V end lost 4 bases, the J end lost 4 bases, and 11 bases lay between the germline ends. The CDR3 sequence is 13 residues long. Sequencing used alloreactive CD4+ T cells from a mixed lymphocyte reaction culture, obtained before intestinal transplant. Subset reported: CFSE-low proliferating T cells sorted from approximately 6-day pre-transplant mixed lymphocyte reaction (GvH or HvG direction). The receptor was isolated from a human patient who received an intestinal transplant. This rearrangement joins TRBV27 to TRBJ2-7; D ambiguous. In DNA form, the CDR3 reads TGTGCCAGCAGTTACTCCAGAGTTTACGAGCAGTACTTC. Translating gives CASSYSRVYEQYF.